The next 32 T cell receptor beta chains were all read from a single sample in a study of early T cells in non-severe SARS-CoV-2 infection. TCRdb fed the 5' RACE reads into MiXCR, producing one record per CDR3 protein. The sample lists 40,000 or so distinct CDR3 sequences, about 5% occurring once. Specimen: whole blood. These receptors were obtained from an adult who was a healthcare worker with PCR-confirmed SARS-CoV-2 infection or an uninfected control (not recorded which).

This clonotype was recorded at least ten times. The J gene is TRBJ1-5, the V gene TRBV6-6; 10 positions agree with TRBD1. There are 15 residues in the CDR3. The germline CDR1 and CDR2 sequences are MNHNY and SVGAGI (reference sequence). Unmatched junction bases numbered 5, after V lost 7 bases and J lost 2 bases. Here the CDR3 DNA reads TGTGCCAGCACAGGAGGGACAGGGGGCAATCAGCCCCAGCATTTT. This encodes CASTGGTGGNQPQHF.

This sequence joins TRBV5-1 and TRBJ2-7, with no clear D. Per the germline V gene, CDR1 is SGHRS and CDR2 is YFSETQ. The CDR3 is 13 residues long. With 2 bases removed from V and 4 bases from J, the gap between germline ends came to 10 bases. The CDR3 coding sequence is TGCGCCAGCAGCTTCGGGCTACCATACGAGCAGTACTTC. Encoded protein: CASSFGLPYEQYF.

This clonotype was counted once. The J gene is TRBJ1-1, the V gene TRBV2; D gene uncertain. Looked up from germline, CDR1 is SNHLY and CDR2 is FYNNEI. The CDR3 loop spans 14 amino acids. With 6 bases removed from V and 7 bases from J, the gap between germline ends came to 18 bases. The CDR3 here is CASSPPGIADEAFF. CDR3 sequence (DNA): TGTGCCAGCAGCCCCCCTGGTATTGCGGATGAAGCTTTCTTT.

V usage is TRBV12-3 or TRBV12-4 and J usage is TRBJ2-6; a weak D match, TRBD2 (5 bases). V shed 8 bases and J shed 6 bases, with 11 bases lying between them. The CDR3 runs to 13 residues. The CDR3 bases are TGTGCCAGCGAGGGCCTCCAGGCCAACGTCCTGACTTTC. This translates into CASEGLQANVLTF.

This clonotype was found many times. The chain joins TRBV5-1 to TRBJ2-5; 8 bases are a match to TRBD1. This CDR3 is built from 15 residues. From germline, CDR1 is SGHRS and CDR2 YFSETQ. With V trimmed by 4 bases and J by 2 bases, 7 bases remained unmatched. The CDR3 region has the DNA TGCGCCAGCAGCCTCTCTGGACAGGGTCAAGAGACCCAGTACTTC. Protein sequence: CASSLSGQGQETQYF. The full variable domain, rest sourced from reference TRBV5-1 and TRBJ2-5, is KAGVTQTPRYLIKTRGQQVTLSCSPISGHRSVSWYQQTPGQGLQFLFEYFSETQRNKGNFPGRFSGRQFSNSRSEMNVSTLELGDSALYLCASSLSGQGQETQYFGPGTRLLVL.

There are many counts of this clonotype. The rearrangement joins TRBV5-1 to TRBJ1-6, with D possibly TRBD1 on 5 matching bases. The germline V gene encodes CDR1 SGHRS and CDR2 YFSETQ. The V and J ends lost 0 bases and 10 bases respectively, with 14 bases between them. The CDR3 is 15 residues long. In DNA, the CDR3 is TGCGCCAGCAGCTTGGGGAGTAAGGGGCGGTCACCCCTCCACTTT. This gives the protein CASSLGSKGRSPLHF.

This clonotype was seen a few times. The chain recombines TRBV7-9 with TRBJ1-5, with 7 bases lining up with TRBD1. Germline assignment: CDR1 SEHNR and CDR2 FQNEAQ (reference sequence). The CDR3 runs 17 residues. J was trimmed by 2 bases and V by 1 base; bases with no gene match: 8. CDR3 residues: CASSLDFRGERNQPQHF. The CDR3 DNA follows: TGTGCCAGCAGCTTAGATTTCAGGGGGGAACGCAATCAGCCCCAGCATTTT. The full variable domain, rest sourced from reference TRBV7-9 and TRBJ1-5, is DTGVSQNPRHKITKRGQNVTFRCDPISEHNRLYWYRQTLGQGPEFLTYFQNEAQLEKSRLLSDRFSAERPKGSFSTLEIQRTEQGDSAMYLCASSLDFRGERNQPQHFGDGTRLSIL.

The J gene is TRBJ2-3, the V gene TRBV7-2; D is ambiguous. Trimming stripped 5 bases from V and 7 bases from J, with 10 bases between. Germline assignment: CDR1 SGHTA and CDR2 FQGNSA. This CDR3 spans 12 amino acids. CDR3 sequence: CASSPTVYTQYF. CDR3 nucleotide sequence: TGTGCCAGCAGCCCGACGGTGTATACGCAGTATTTT.

As regards this clonotype: A much larger clone sits a single nucleotide away, making a read error possible. The gene calls are TRBV11-2 and TRBJ2-5; 7 nucleotides match TRBD1. The V gene's germline CDR1 is SGHAT and CDR2 FQNNGV. The CDR3 is 13 residues long. Written as DNA, the CDR3 is TGTGTCAGCAGCACGGGACAGCAAGAGACCCAGTACTTC. Translation: CVSSTGQQETQYF.

This clonotype came up many times. The CDR3 bases are TGCAGTGCTCAGACATATGAGCAGTTCTTC. Amino acids: CSAQTYEQFF. V is TRBV20-1 and J is TRBJ2-1; D gene uncertain. CDR1 DFQATT and CDR2 SNEGSKA come from the germline V gene (reference sequence). This CDR3 is 10 amino acids long. Trimming shortened V by 5 bases and J by 8 bases, and 7 bases separated the two germline ends.

The J gene is TRBJ1-2, the V gene TRBV27; TRBD1 matches at 9 bases. Per germline, CDR1 MNHEY and CDR2 SMNVEV (reference sequence). The junction had 4 bases not matched to a gene; V was cut back by 3 bases and J by 8 bases. This CDR3 region has 13 residues. CDR3 DNA: TGTGCCAGCAGTTTGTTACAGGGGGCGGGCTACACCTTC. This encodes CASSLLQGAGYTF.

This clonotype was seen many times. The V call is TRBV14, the J call TRBJ2-3; D is tentatively TRBD1 or TRBD2 (5 bases each). V lost 1 base and J lost 2, with 19 bases in between. Germline CDR1 and CDR2: SGHDN and FVKESK. The CDR3 is 18 residues long. The CDR3 spells CASSQGDPFSSVTDTQYF. The CDR3 region has the DNA TGTGCCAGCAGCCAAGGGGACCCTTTCTCCTCCGTCACAGATACGCAGTATTTT.

This rearrangement joins TRBV4-2 to TRBJ2-5, with TRBD2 identical over 11 bases. After removal of 4 bases from V and 9 bases from J, the junction contained 16 bases not matched to a gene. Germline values: CDR1 LGHNA, CDR2 YNFKEQ. This CDR3 has 17 amino acids. The CDR3, as DNA: TGTGCCAGCAGCCTCGGGACTAGCGGCCCACACGGCGAAGCCCAGTACTTC. Translated: CASSLGTSGPHGEAQYF.

This clonotype was seen ten or more times. The chain carries TRBV4-1 and TRBJ1-2; D not certain. The ends were cut back, 8 bases at V and 8 bases at J, with 12 bases in the middle. This CDR3 contains 11 residues. The germline gives CDR1 MGHRA, CDR2 YSYEKL. CDR3 DNA: TGCGCCAGCTCCCGCGGTTCCGGCTACACCTTC. Protein sequence: CASSRGSGYTF.

This sequence joins TRBV4-1 and TRBJ2-5, with TRBD2 identical over 11 bases. The CDR3 spans 15 residues. Germline trimming cut 5 bases from V and 3 bases from J; bases unmatched to any gene: 5. Germline values: CDR1 MGHRA, CDR2 YSYEKL. In DNA form, the CDR3 reads TGCGCCAGCAGCAGCCCACTAGCGGGGGAAGAGACCCAGTACTTC. This codes for CASSSPLAGEETQYF.

This clonotype showed up just a few times. CDR3 sequence: CASSSRGPSYNEQFF. CDR3 in DNA: TGTGCCAGCAGTTCCAGGGGCCCCTCCTACAATGAGCAGTTCTTC. The chain links TRBV12-3 or TRBV12-4 to TRBJ2-1; perhaps TRBD1 as D (6 bases). Trimming removed 4 bases from V and 0 bases from J, with 10 bases in between. This CDR3 has 15 amino acids.

This clonotype appeared many times. V and J are TRBV27 and TRBJ2-1, with 8 bases identical to TRBD2. This CDR3 contains 15 residues. Germline trimming cut 5 bases from V and 8 bases from J; bases unmatched to any gene: 11. Per the germline V gene, CDR1 is MNHEY and CDR2 is SMNVEV (reference sequence). CDR3 nucleotides: TGTGCCAGCAGTCCTATAAGCGGGGGCGGGGATGAGCAGTTCTTC. Protein: CASSPISGGGDEQFF.

Many counts were recorded for this clonotype. A junction boundary mismatches the germline segment, possibly from a read error. The chain couples TRBV7-2 to TRBJ1-3; D is unclear. The germline gives CDR1 SGHTA, CDR2 FQGNSA. The CDR3 spans 17 residues. CDR3 region: CASSPRQSTFSENTIYF. For the CDR3, the DNA is TGTGCCAGCAGCCCCCGCCAATCTACGTTCTCTGAAAACACCATATATTTT.

This clonotype appeared many times. The gene calls are TRBV2 and TRBJ2-7, with D hard to call. CDR1 and CDR2 from the germline V gene are SNHLY and FYNNEI. The length of the CDR3 is 13 residues. The V end was cut by 7 bases, the J end by 4 bases, with 14 bases between. The CDR3 loop reads CASMSDSSYEQYF. In DNA, the CDR3 is TGTGCCAGCATGAGCGACTCCTCTTACGAGCAGTACTTC.

This clonotype has a count of ten or more. The rearrangement joins TRBV28 to TRBJ1-1; D gene unclear. V was clipped by 5 bases and J by 4 bases, with 5 bases between them. The CDR3 sequence is 11 residues long. Per the germline V gene, CDR1 is MDHEN and CDR2 is SYDVKM. The CDR3: CASSKITEAFF. The CDR3 DNA sequence: TGTGCCAGCAGTAAAATCACTGAAGCTTTCTTT.

This clonotype was seen at least ten times. CDR3: CASSQYMDQETQYF. The CDR3 DNA sequence: TGCGCCAGCAGCCAATATATGGACCAAGAGACCCAGTACTTC. The V gene is TRBV4-1, the J gene TRBJ2-5; the D is unclear. V was pared by 2 bases and J by 0 bases, with 7 bases between. The germline CDR1 and CDR2 sequences are MGHRA and YSYEKL. This CDR3 is built from 14 residues.

This clonotype showed up many times. The chain recombines TRBV19 with TRBJ1-2, with a weak D call TRBD1 (5 bases). This CDR3 has 15 residues. CDR1 and CDR2 (germline): LNHDA, SQIVND (reference sequence). V was clipped by 6 bases and J by 4 bases, with 18 bases between them. CDR3 sequence reads: CASSSPGGAVYGYTF. CDR3 nucleotides: TGTGCCAGTAGCTCACCGGGCGGGGCGGTCTATGGCTACACCTTC.

Ten or more counts support this clonotype. The V and J genes are TRBV5-1 and TRBJ2-1; D may be TRBD2 (7 bases). CDR3 length: 14 amino acids. V lost 6 bases and J 7 bases, leaving 17 bases between the germline ends. Germline-derived CDR1 and CDR2 are SGHRS and YFSETQ. Here the CDR3 reads CASTRTGRENEQFF. As DNA, the CDR3 is TGCGCCAGCACCCGAACAGGGAGGGAAAATGAGCAGTTCTTC.

This clonotype came up a few times. V is TRBV7-9 and J is TRBJ1-4; D is unclear. The CDR3 extends over 16 amino acids. The V gene's germline CDR1 is SEHNR and CDR2 FQNEAQ (reference sequence). The germline V and J ends were trimmed by 0 bases and 7 bases, with 15 bases remaining between them. The CDR3 DNA reads TGTGCCAGCAGCTTAGCGCTTTTAGGGAGAGGTGAAAAACTGTTTTTT. This codes for CASSLALLGRGEKLFF.

Many counts were recorded for this clonotype. The chain carries TRBV28 and TRBJ1-2; perhaps TRBD1 as D (5 bases). This CDR3 has 14 residues. The ends were cut back, 1 base at V and 4 bases at J, with 10 bases in the middle. Germline CDR1 is MDHEN and CDR2 is SYDVKM. The DNA for the CDR3 is TGTGCCAGCAGTTTATCAGGGTCCCTCTATGGCTACACCTTC. Translated, it gives CASSLSGSLYGYTF.

The sample holds many counts of this clonotype. CDR3 DNA sequence: TGTGCCAGCAGGGGATCGGGACAGTTAATTCCCTACACTGATGAGCAGTTCTTC. Translation gives CASRGSGQLIPYTDEQFF. This chain connects TRBV7-3 to TRBJ2-1; 7 nucleotides align to TRBD1. The CDR3 totals 18 residues. Germline assignment: CDR1 SGHTA and CDR2 FQGTGA. V lost 6 bases, J lost 8 bases, and 22 bases stayed unmatched.

This clonotype was counted a few times. V gene TRBV18 combines with J gene TRBJ2-2, with 7 bases fitting TRBD2. Germline V lookup: CDR1 KGHSH, CDR2 LQKENI. CDR3 length: 15 amino acids. V lost 1 base and J lost 6; bases outside the gene matches: 5. CDR3 residues: CASSPQGGRAGELFF. The CDR3 DNA reads as TGTGCCAGCTCACCACAGGGCGGGAGAGCCGGGGAGCTGTTTTTT.

This clonotype has a count of ten or more. J is TRBJ2-3 and V is TRBV3-1; D tentatively reads TRBD1 or TRBD2 (5 bases each). Germline CDR1 LGHDT, CDR2 YNNKEL (reference sequence). V lost 2 bases, J lost 1 base, and 10 bases lay in between. The length of the CDR3 is 15 residues. The CDR3 DNA sequence: TGTGCCAGCAGCCAAATGGGACCGGGCACAGATACGCAGTATTTT. It specifies CASSQMGPGTDTQYF.

This clonotype was observed a few times. The chain links TRBV4-1 to TRBJ2-7, with D possibly matching TRBD1 (5 bases). Germline loops: CDR1 MGHRA, CDR2 YSYEKL. Trimming left V 0 bases short and J 5 bases short, with 14 bases between. The CDR3 covers 15 residues. CDR3 nucleotide sequence: TGCGCCAGCAGCCAAGAACCCCGTCAACAGGACGAGCAGTACTTC. This codes for CASSQEPRQQDEQYF.

This clonotype was detected many times. This chain joins TRBV24-1 and TRBJ2-2; D possibly uses TRBD1 or TRBD2 (5 bases each). The germline V gene has CDR1 KGHDR and CDR2 SFDVKD. V was cut by 2 bases and J by 8 bases, with 11 bases left in between. The CDR3 contains 14 residues. This CDR3 reads CATSDYPGTGELFF. The CDR3 bases are TGTGCCACCAGTGATTACCCCGGGACGGGGGAGCTGTTTTTT.

This clonotype was observed many times. The rearrangement links TRBV18 to TRBJ2-5; D not resolved. CDR1 and CDR2 (germline): KGHSH, LQKENI. CDR3 length: 15 residues. V lost 6 bases and J lost 5, with 19 bases in between. The CDR3: CASSSDGLSAETQYF. The CDR3 DNA reads TGTGCCAGCTCGTCGGACGGCCTTAGTGCGGAGACCCAGTACTTC.

The rearrangement links TRBV9 to TRBJ2-1; 14 nucleotides align to TRBD2. The germline CDR1 and CDR2 sequences are SGDLS and YYNGEE. With V trimmed by 3 bases and J by 4 bases, 9 bases remained unmatched. The CDR3 is made up of 18 amino acids. The CDR3 spells CASSEGTSGGRRYNEQFF. The CDR3 DNA follows: TGTGCCAGCAGCGAAGGGACTAGCGGGGGCCGTAGGTACAATGAGCAGTTCTTC.